These T cell receptor beta chains were read from a single sample in a study of OX40 agonist ivuxolimab in advanced cancers. Assay used: immunoSEQ multiplex PCR; TCRdb lists only in-frame clones, some missing. The data show 40,000 to 60,000 clones, approximately 90% seen once. The specimen was CD4+ or CD8+ T cells sorted from blood, collected in a trial of the OX40 agonist ivuxolimab. These receptors were collected from an adult with an advanced solid tumor such as melanoma, head and neck, liver or kidney cancer. The CDR3 runs from the conserved cysteine through the conserved F or W. D genes are given only for firm matches. Where a row states a size, it is once, few, many or the class of an expanded clone; other rows omit it.

V gene,D gene,clone size,J gene,CDR3 protein,CDR3 DNA
TRBV4-1,TRBD1,.,TRBJ1-4,CASSQEDRGNEKLFF,TGCGCCAGCAGCCAGGAGGACAGGGGGAATGAAAAACTGTTTTTT
TRBV19,.,once,TRBJ2-7,CASSSVQGPYEQYF,TGTGCCAGTAGTAGTGTTCAGGGCCCCTACGAGCAGTACTTC
TRBV7-7,.,.,TRBJ2-1,CASSLGAGTTNNEQFF,TGTGCCAGCAGCTTAGGGGCCGGGACGACCAACAATGAGCAGTTCTTC
TRBV6-5,.,.,TRBJ2-2,CASFEGGELFF,TGTGCCAGCTTTGAGGGCGGGGAGCTGTTTTTT
TRBV28,.,.,TRBJ2-3,CASSDTGSTDTQYF,TGTGCCAGTTCGGACACAGGAAGCACAGATACGCAGTATTTT
TRBV4-1,.,.,TRBJ1-3,CASSQVGTGNTIYF,TGCGCCAGCAGCCAAGTGGGAACTGGAAACACCATATATTTT
TRBV7-9,.,.,TRBJ2-3,CASSYRDLTDTQYF,TGTGCCAGCAGCTACCGGGACCTCACAGATACGCAGTATTTT
TRBV28,.,.,TRBJ1-4,CASRLPGSTNEKLFF,TGTGCCAGCAGGCTACCGGGATCGACTAATGAAAAACTGTTTTTT
TRBV11-2,TRBD2,.,TRBJ2-7,CASSLVEAGGSEQYF,TGTGCCAGCAGCTTAGTTGAAGCGGGGGGCAGCGAGCAGTACTTC
TRBV2,.,.,TRBJ1-2,CASRTGHQYGYTF,TGTGCCAGCCGGACCGGTCATCAGTATGGCTACACCTTC